This entry lists 12 T cell receptor beta chains sequenced from one sample in a study of OX40 agonist ivuxolimab in advanced cancers. Profiled with immunoSEQ multiplex PCR; TCRdb holds only in-frame clones, not every one. This sample carries 95,000 to 100,000 clones, roughly 83% of them seen once, and the ten largest clones take roughly 1.5%. This specimen consisted of CD4+ or CD8+ T cells sorted from blood, obtained in a trial of the OX40 agonist ivuxolimab. The receptor set was obtained from an adult with an advanced solid tumor such as melanoma, head and neck, liver or kidney cancer.

The chain uses TRBV5-6 and TRBJ1-5, with D possibly matching TRBD1 (6 bases). CDR1 and CDR2 (germline): SGHDT, YYEEEE. V lost 1 base to trimming and J lost 4 bases, with 12 bases between them. There are 15 residues in the CDR3. Here the CDR3 DNA reads TGTGCCAGCAGCTTGCAGGGGCTTTTGAATCAGCCCCAGCATTTT. Translation gives CASSLQGLLNQPQHF.

In DNA form, the CDR3 reads TGTGCCAGCAGCACGAAGGGCCGTCTCTCCTACGAGCAGTACTTC. Translating it yields CASSTKGRLSYEQYF. V gene TRBV5-4 combines with J gene TRBJ2-7; D gene unclear. The CDR3 has 15 residues. CDR1 and CDR2 (germline): SGHNT, YYREEE (reference sequence). The V end was cut by 4 bases, the J end by 0 bases, with 14 bases between.

The CDR3 DNA reads as TGTGCCATCAGGATGGGACAAAGTAACACTGAAGCTTTCTTT. Its protein is CAIRMGQSNTEAFF. This chain uses TRBV10-3 with TRBJ1-1, with D perhaps TRBD1 (6 bases). Germline V lookup: CDR1 ENHRY, CDR2 SYGVKD. The CDR3 has 14 amino acids. With 6 bases removed from V and 2 bases from J, the gap between germline ends came to 13 bases.

V usage is TRBV5-8 and J usage is TRBJ1-6, with TRBD1 matching over 8 bases. The germline gives CDR1 SGHTS, CDR2 YDEGEE. CDR3 length: 15 residues. Germline trimming cut 4 bases from V and 7 bases from J; bases unmatched to any gene: 7. The DNA for the CDR3 is TGTGCCAGCAGCCCTTACGGGACAGGCAATTCACCCCTCCACTTT. Translated: CASSPYGTGNSPLHF.

The V and J genes are TRBV7-2 and TRBJ2-3, with D perhaps matching TRBD2 (6 bases). In germline, CDR1 is SGHTA, CDR2 FQGNSA. This CDR3 spans 16 amino acids. The V and J ends lost 4 bases and 1 base respectively, with 15 bases between them. CDR3 amino acids: CASSSAGLSGTDTQYF. The CDR3 region has the DNA TGTGCCAGCAGCTCCGCGGGGTTAAGCGGCACAGATACGCAGTATTTT.

The chain is built from TRBV5-1 and TRBJ1-1, with D possibly matching TRBD1 (6 bases). V dropped 0 bases and J dropped 4 bases, with 16 bases sitting between them. The V gene's germline CDR1 is SGHRS and CDR2 YFSETQ. The CDR3 consists of 16 residues. The DNA of the CDR3 is TGCGCCAGCAGCTTGGCCCGGGGAGGGGGAGGCACTGAAGCTTTCTTT. This sequence encodes CASSLARGGGGTEAFF.

The chain couples TRBV6-1 to TRBJ1-3; TRBD1 might be the D (5 bases). Trimming shortened V by 2 bases and J by 2 bases, and 10 bases separated the two germline ends. Per germline, CDR1 MNHNS and CDR2 SASEGT. CDR3 length: 15 residues. The CDR3: CASSERRTPGNTIYF. The CDR3 coding sequence is TGTGCCAGCAGTGAACGAAGGACACCTGGAAACACCATATATTTT.

This chain links TRBV6-5 with TRBJ1-2; maybe TRBD1 (6 bases). Between the trimmed V and J ends, which lost 6 bases and 4 bases, there was a span of 15 bases. This CDR3 has 14 residues. The germline gives CDR1 MNHEY, CDR2 SVGAGI. The CDR3, as DNA: TGTGCCAGCAGGGCCCGGCAGGGGATCTATGGCTACACCTTC. Residues: CASRARQGIYGYTF.

The chain uses TRBV6-1 and TRBJ2-7; 11 bases match TRBD1. Germline V gene data show CDR1 as MNHNS and CDR2 as SASEGT. V shed 4 bases, J shed 3 bases, and the junction held 2 bases outside the gene matches. The CDR3 length is 14 residues. CDR3 nucleotide sequence: TGTGCCAGCAGTGGGACAGGGGGCTTCTACGAGCAGTACTTC. As protein: CASSGTGGFYEQYF.

The CDR3 nucleotides are TGTGCCAGCAGTTTAACCCGAGGGACGGCCACAGGGGAGCTGTTTTTT. As protein: CASSLTRGTATGELFF. The V gene is TRBV28, the J gene TRBJ2-2; D is possibly TRBD1 or TRBD2 (5 bases each). Germline CDR1 is MDHEN and CDR2 is SYDVKM. V was clipped by 2 bases and J by 8 bases, with 18 bases between them. CDR3 length equals 16 residues.

The CDR3, as DNA: TGTGCCAGCAGTTACGATACGGGAAACACCATATATTTT. It yields the protein CASSYDTGNTIYF. The chain carries TRBV6-5 and TRBJ1-3; no clear D. The CDR3 extends over 13 amino acids. The V gene lost 2 bases and the J gene lost 4 bases, with 6 bases spanning the gap. Germline V gene lookup returns CDR1 MNHEY and CDR2 SVGAGI.

The rearrangement uses TRBV4-1 and TRBJ2-1; possibly TRBD2 for D (6 bases). Trimming removed 0 bases from V and 3 bases from J, with 15 bases in between. This CDR3 spans 17 amino acids. Germline loops: CDR1 MGHRA, CDR2 YSYEKL. In DNA form, the CDR3 reads TGCGCCAGCAGCCAAGATGGAGGCCTAGCGAGCTACAATGAGCAGTTCTTC. This codes for CASSQDGGLASYNEQFF.